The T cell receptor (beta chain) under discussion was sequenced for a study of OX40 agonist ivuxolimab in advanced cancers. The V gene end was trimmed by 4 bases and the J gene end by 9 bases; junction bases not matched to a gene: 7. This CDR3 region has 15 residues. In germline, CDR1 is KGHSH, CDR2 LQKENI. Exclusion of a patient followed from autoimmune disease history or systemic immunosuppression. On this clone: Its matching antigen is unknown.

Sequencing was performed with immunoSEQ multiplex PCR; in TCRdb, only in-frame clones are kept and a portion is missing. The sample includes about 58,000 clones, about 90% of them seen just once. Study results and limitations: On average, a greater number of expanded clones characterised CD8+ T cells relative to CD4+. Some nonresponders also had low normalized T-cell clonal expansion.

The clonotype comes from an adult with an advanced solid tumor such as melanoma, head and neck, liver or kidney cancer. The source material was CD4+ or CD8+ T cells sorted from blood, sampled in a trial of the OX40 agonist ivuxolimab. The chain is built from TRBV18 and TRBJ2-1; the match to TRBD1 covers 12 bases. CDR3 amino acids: CASSLRDRGHGEQFF. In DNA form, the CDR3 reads TGTGCCAGCTCACTCCGGGACAGGGGGCATGGTGAGCAGTTCTTC.